Each of the 7 T cell receptor beta chains below was sequenced from the same sample in a study of blood T cell repertoires in COVID-19 (TCRdb year 2020). The library was prepared using the immunoSEQ multiplex PCR assay. Here the immuneACCESS table is served through TCRdb, limited to in-frame sequences with V and J called. Missing clones are a known gap in these copies; in checked studies unresolved V genes cover under half, and the rest lacks a known reason. The sample table records about 140,000 clones; more than 85% of these occur just once. Around 5% of the sample goes to the ten largest clones. The sequenced sample consisted of peripheral blood. Receptors were obtained from a human donor in a cohort sampled during active COVID-19.

This sequence joins TRBV6-1 and TRBJ2-2; 7 bases are a match to TRBD2. V gave up 3 bases and J gave up 5 bases; unmatched junction bases: 12. The CDR3 runs to 17 residues. Germline CDR1 reads MNHNS; CDR2 reads SASEGT. CDR3 sequence reads: CASSEVGSGVLTGELFF. CDR3 nucleotides: TGTGCCAGCAGTGAGGTCGGCAGCGGGGTTTTGACCGGGGAGCTGTTTTTT.

The chain joins TRBV7-6 to TRBJ2-5; 9 nucleotides agree with TRBD2. This CDR3 region has 16 residues. Germline loops: CDR1 SGHVS, CDR2 FNYEAQ. V gave up 5 bases and J gave up 3 bases; unmatched junction bases: 10. The DNA of the CDR3 is TGTGCCAGCAGCCCAAGAGGGACTAGCAGGGAAGAGACCCAGTACTTC. It is translated as CASSPRGTSREETQYF.

V and J are TRBV5-8 and TRBJ1-6; 7 bases are a match to TRBD1. The V and J ends lost 2 bases and 4 bases, in that order; junction bases with no gene match: 6. This CDR3 spans 16 amino acids. Germline CDR1 SGHTS, CDR2 YDEGEE. The CDR3 loop is CASSFRGSTYNSPLHF. The CDR3 bases are TGTGCCAGCAGCTTCAGGGGGAGTACGTATAATTCACCCCTCCACTTT.

Here the CDR3 DNA reads TGCGCCAGCAGCATGCAGGTTGCAGATACGCAGTATTTT. It codes for CASSMQVADTQYF. This rearrangement joins TRBV5-1 to TRBJ2-3, with D unresolved. This CDR3 has 13 residues. The V and J ends lost 4 bases and 4 bases respectively, with 10 bases between them. Germline V gene lookup returns CDR1 SGHRS and CDR2 YFSETQ. The full variable domain, rest sourced from reference TRBV5-1 and TRBJ2-3, is KAGVTQTPRYLIKTRGQQVTLSCSPISGHRSVSWYQQTPGQGLQFLFEYFSETQRNKGNFPGRFSGRQFSNSRSEMNVSTLELGDSALYLCASSMQVADTQYFGPGTRLTVL.

This clone has only one observation. The gene calls are TRBV4-1 and TRBJ2-5, with 9 positions matching TRBD2. The CDR3 loop spans 15 amino acids. V lost 2 bases to trimming and J lost 3 bases; unmatched junction nucleotides: 4. CDR1 and CDR2 from the germline V gene are MGHRA and YSYEKL. The CDR3 reads CASSQTLAGKETQYF. In DNA, the CDR3 is TGCGCCAGCAGCCAAACTCTAGCGGGGAAAGAGACCCAGTACTTC.

This clone showed up just once. The chain joins TRBV6-2 or TRBV6-3 to TRBJ2-5; 13 bases are shared with TRBD2. Germline V gene lookup returns CDR1 MNHEY and CDR2 SVGEGT. This CDR3 has 19 amino acids. Unmatched junction bases numbered 11, after V lost 2 bases and J lost 2 bases. CDR3 bases: TGTGCCAGCAGTTACGGGCCGCTTGGACTAGCGGGGGATCAAGAGACCCAGTACTTC. It translates to CASSYGPLGLAGDQETQYF.

The chain links TRBV3-1 (or the pseudogene TRBV3-2) to TRBJ1-4; D is undetermined. The germline CDR1 and CDR2 sequences are LGHDT and YNNKEL (reference sequence). CDR3 length: 14 amino acids. With 5 bases removed from V and 3 bases from J, the gap between germline ends came to 10 bases. CDR3 sequence: CASSFWSANEKLFF. In DNA, the CDR3 is TGTGCCAGCAGCTTCTGGTCGGCTAATGAAAAACTGTTTTTT.